This T cell receptor beta chain was sequenced in a study of cytomegalovirus exposure and HLA in healthy donors. Both 60 Vbeta primers and 13 Jbeta primers went into the PCR. Repertoires were generated with immunoSEQ multiplex PCR, while TCRdb's copy carries only in-frame clones and drops some. Recorded here are around 71,000 clones; the top ten clones represent approximately 1.6%. Germline V lookup: CDR1 SGHRS, CDR2 YFSETQ. The V end was cut by 4 bases, the J end by 5 bases, with 12 bases between. The CDR3 sequence is 14 residues long. The receptor was derived from a woman aged 25 to 39 in good health and CMV-seronegative. V and J are TRBV5-1 and TRBJ2-2, with D uncertain. Sequenced input: PBMCs. The CDR3 reads CASSQESSTGELFF. CDR3 in DNA: TGCGCCAGCAGCCAGGAAAGTTCTACCGGGGAGCTGTTTTTT.